The 18 T cell receptor beta chains given below trace back to one sample, sequenced in a study of long-term antiretroviral therapy in people with HIV. It was version v3.0 of the immunoSEQ assay that was run at survey level. The protocol was immunoSEQ multiplex PCR, while the TCRdb copy is restricted to in-frame clones and leaves out a portion. The table shows just under 20,000 clones, with more than 70% occurring only once. The sample consisted of unsorted PBMCs, taken 0.5 years before starting antiretroviral therapy. The receptor source for this set is a man between 18 and 35 years old with HIV.

This sequence joins TRBV10-1 and TRBJ1-5; 9 positions match TRBD1. Germline trimming cut 7 bases from V and 6 bases from J; bases unmatched to any gene: 10. The CDR3 is 15 amino acids. Germline V gene sequence: CDR1 WNHNN, CDR2 SYGVQD (reference sequence). For the CDR3, the DNA is TGCGCCAGCAATATAAAGGGACAGGGATGTCAGCCCCAGCATTTT. Its protein is CASNIKGQGCQPQHF.

J is TRBJ2-1 and V is TRBV9; D may be TRBD1 (5 bases). The V gene's germline CDR1 is SGDLS and CDR2 YYNGEE. V lost 4 bases and J lost 8, with 10 bases in between. The CDR3 covers 12 residues. Written as DNA, the CDR3 is TGTGCCAGCAGCACGTGGGGCGATGAGCAGTTCTTC. Its translation is CASSTWGDEQFF.

This clone was picked up one time. The chain has TRBV4-1 and TRBJ2-7; D gene ambiguous. V was cut by 0 bases and J by 4 bases, with 7 bases left in between. Germline CDR1 MGHRA, CDR2 YSYEKL. The CDR3 has 13 residues. DNA of the CDR3: TGCGCCAGCAGCCAAGATTTTCTTTACGAGCAGTACTTC. Its protein is CASSQDFLYEQYF.

V and J are TRBV9 and TRBJ1-2; 8 bases are a match to TRBD1. The ends lost 2 bases at V and 0 bases at J; junction bases unmatched: 6. This CDR3 is built from 16 residues. Germline V gene lookup returns CDR1 SGDLS and CDR2 YYNGEE. CDR3 region: CASSVYRGETNYGYTF. The CDR3 nucleotides are TGTGCCAGCAGCGTGTACAGGGGGGAGACTAACTATGGCTACACCTTC.

J is TRBJ1-1 and V is TRBV7-6; the D is unclear. The V gene's germline CDR1 is SGHVS and CDR2 FNYEAQ. The V end lost 1 base, the J end lost 1 base, and 7 bases lay between the germline ends. The CDR3 has 14 residues. This CDR3 reads CASSLERTNTEAFF. The CDR3 coding sequence is TGTGCCAGCAGCTTAGAACGGACGAACACTGAAGCTTTCTTT. The full variable domain, with the rest looked up from reference TRBV7-6 and TRBJ1-1, is GAGVSQSPRYKVTKRGQDVALRCDPISGHVSLYWYRQALGQGPEFLTYFNYEAQQDKSGLPNDRFSAERPEGSISTLTIQRTEQRDSAMYRCASSLERTNTEAFFGQGTRLTVV.

This chain connects TRBV12-5 to TRBJ1-5; possible D gene TRBD1, 5 bases. Germline CDR1 LGHNT, CDR2 FRNRAP. The CDR3 is 10 amino acids. The V and J ends lost 5 bases and 9 bases respectively, with 5 bases between them. The DNA for the CDR3 is TGTGCTAGTGGTGGGGCGCCCCAGCATTTT. It encodes CASGGAPQHF.

This clone came up a few times. V usage is TRBV27 and J usage is TRBJ2-2, with D tentatively TRBD1 or TRBD2 (5 bases each). The V end lost 3 bases, the J end lost 5 bases, and 10 bases lay between the germline ends. The CDR3 is made up of 14 amino acids. CDR1 and CDR2 from the germline V gene are MNHEY and SMNVEV (reference sequence). The CDR3: CASSFGTFTGELFF. Here the CDR3 DNA reads TGTGCCAGCAGTTTCGGGACCTTTACCGGGGAGCTGTTTTTT.

The chain is built from TRBV7-6 and TRBJ2-1, with 7 positions matching TRBD2. The CDR3 has 18 residues. Trimming took 3 bases from V and 7 from J; bases not matched to a gene: 18. Germline CDR1 SGHVS, CDR2 FNYEAQ. This chain's CDR3 is CASSFSVGLAESGNEQFF. CDR3 DNA sequence: TGTGCCAGCAGCTTTTCCGTGGGGCTAGCGGAAAGTGGGAATGAGCAGTTCTTC.

The chain recombines TRBV11-2 with TRBJ2-2; the D gene could be TRBD1 or TRBD2 (5 bases each). Germline values: CDR1 SGHAT, CDR2 FQNNGV. V lost 6 bases, J lost 6 bases, and 14 bases lay in between. CDR3 length: 14 amino acids. CDR3 sequence (DNA): TGTGCCAGCAGAGGGGACCTATTGGCCGGGGAGCTGTTTTTT. This gives the protein CASRGDLLAGELFF.

This chain uses TRBV6-5 with TRBJ2-1; 9 bases agree with TRBD1. The J segment lost 7 bases and the V segment lost 0 bases, leaving 1 base of the junction unmatched. Germline V gives CDR1 MNHEY, CDR2 SVGAGI. CDR3 length equals 14 residues. The CDR3 nucleotides are TGTGCCAGCAGTTACTCGGACAGGGGTAATGAGCAGTTCTTC. This sequence encodes CASSYSDRGNEQFF.

This clone was detected only once. The chain couples TRBV4-3 to TRBJ2-3; 9 bases map to TRBD2. This CDR3 contains 16 residues. The germline V gene encodes CDR1 LGHNA and CDR2 YSLEER. Trimming removed 6 bases from V and 1 base from J; junction bases left unmatched: 8. The CDR3 reads CASRPLAGSGTDTQYF. CDR3 coding DNA: TGCGCCAGCAGACCCCTAGCGGGATCAGGCACAGATACGCAGTATTTT.

There are a few counts of this clone. The chain uses TRBV4-1 and TRBJ2-2, with TRBD2 identical over 8 bases. CDR1 is MGHRA and CDR2 is YSYEKL in the germline V gene. The V gene end was trimmed by 6 bases and the J gene end by 0 bases; junction bases not matched to a gene: 9. This CDR3 region has 17 residues. CDR3 amino acids: CASRRSGGFANTGELFF. CDR3 nucleotides: TGCGCCAGCAGGCGGTCGGGGGGGTTCGCGAACACCGGGGAGCTGTTTTTT.

V is TRBV27 and J is TRBJ1-2, with TRBD1 identical over 7 bases. Per the germline V gene, CDR1 is MNHEY and CDR2 is SMNVEV (reference sequence). The CDR3 totals 14 residues. V shed 10 bases and J 7 bases; nucleotides not matched to a gene: 15. CDR3 nucleotides: TGTGCCACCGCCAGGGGGGGGGCGAATGGTGGCTACACCTTC. Amino acid sequence: CATARGGANGGYTF.

Of note for this clone: Relative to the germline gene, one junction end is altered; a read error may explain this. Here the CDR3 reads CASSDSWYLEAFF. CDR3 nucleotide sequence: TGTGCCAGCAGTGACTCGTGGTATTTGGAAGCTTTCTTT. J is TRBJ1-1 and V is TRBV6-5; D is undetermined. The CDR3 is made up of 13 amino acids. Germline lookup yields CDR1 MNHEY and CDR2 SVGAGI.

This chain connects TRBV7-9 to TRBJ2-7; 10 positions match TRBD1. Trimming removed 8 bases from V and 6 bases from J; junction bases left unmatched: 16. The V gene's germline CDR1 is SEHNR and CDR2 FQNEAQ (reference sequence). This CDR3 contains 16 residues. The CDR3 protein is CASDPGARTGGGEQYF. For the CDR3, the DNA is TGTGCCAGCGACCCCGGGGCGAGGACAGGGGGAGGCGAGCAGTACTTC.

In its sample, this clone ranks as large (0.1 to 1%). This CDR3 is CASSDGGNEQFF. CDR3 coding DNA: TGTGCCAGTAGTGACGGGGGCAATGAGCAGTTCTTC. The rearrangement joins TRBV19 to TRBJ2-1; D is perhaps TRBD2 (6 bases). Germline CDR1 is LNHDA and CDR2 is SQIVND (reference sequence). CDR3 length equals 12 residues. V was trimmed by 5 bases and J by 6 bases, leaving 8 bases between them.

Regarding this clone: One end of the junction varies from germline; a read error may be responsible. CDR3 nucleotide sequence: TGTGCCAGCAGCTTTGACAGGACACACTTC. Its protein is CASSFDRTHF. The gene calls are TRBV5-5 and TRBJ2-7; possible D gene TRBD1, 6 bases. Germline CDR1 SGHKS, CDR2 YYEKEE (reference sequence). CDR3 length: 10 amino acids. Based on the CDR3 plus reference TRBV5-5 and TRBJ2-7, the full variable domain is DAGVTQSPTHLIKTRGQQVTLRCSPISGHKSVSWYQQVLGQGPQFIFQYYEKEERGRGNFPDRFSARQFPNYSSELNVNALLLGDSALYLCASSFDRTHFGPGTRLTVT.

The gene calls are TRBV7-8 and TRBJ2-5; D is possibly TRBD1 (6 bases). V lost 1 base and J lost 5, with 17 bases in between. The CDR3 runs to 16 residues. Germline CDR1 is SGHVS and CDR2 is FQNEAQ. The CDR3: CASSLEGGRGYETQYF. Written as DNA, the CDR3 is TGTGCCAGCAGCTTAGAGGGCGGCAGGGGATATGAGACCCAGTACTTC.